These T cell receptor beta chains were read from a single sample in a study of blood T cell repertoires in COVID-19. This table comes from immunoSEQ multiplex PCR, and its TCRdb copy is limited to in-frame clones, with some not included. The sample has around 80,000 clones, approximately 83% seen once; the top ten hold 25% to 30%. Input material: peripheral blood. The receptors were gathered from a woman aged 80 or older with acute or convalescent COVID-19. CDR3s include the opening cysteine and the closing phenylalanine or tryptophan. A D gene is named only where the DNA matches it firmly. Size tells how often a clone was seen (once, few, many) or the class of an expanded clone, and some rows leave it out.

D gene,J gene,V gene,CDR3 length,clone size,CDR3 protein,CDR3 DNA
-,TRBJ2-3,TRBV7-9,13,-,CASSLGSADTQYF,TGTGCCAGCAGCTTAGGGAGCGCAGATACGCAGTATTTT
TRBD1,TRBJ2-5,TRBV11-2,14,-,CASSATGEIETQYF,TGTGCCAGCAGCGCGACAGGGGAAATAGAGACCCAGTACTTC
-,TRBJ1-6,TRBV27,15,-,CASSLIGQNNSPLHF,TGTGCCAGCAGTTTAATTGGACAGAATAATTCACCCCTCCACTTT
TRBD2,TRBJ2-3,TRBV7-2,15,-,CASRWTSGRADTQYF,TGTGCCAGCAGGTGGACTAGCGGGAGGGCAGATACGCAGTATTTT
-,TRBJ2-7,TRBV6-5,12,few,CASSRGAYEQYF,TGTGCCAGCAGCAGGGGGGCCTACGAGCAGTACTTC
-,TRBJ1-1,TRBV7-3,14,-,CASSLGGAGTEAFF,TGTGCCAGCAGCTTAGGAGGGGCTGGCACTGAAGCTTTCTTT
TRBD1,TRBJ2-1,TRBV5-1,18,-,CASSFRGLRDRGVNEQFF,TGCGCCAGCAGTTTCCGCGGGCTTAGGGACAGGGGGGTCAATGAGCAGTTCTTC
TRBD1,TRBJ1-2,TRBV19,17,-,CASGGFGQGLNNYGYTF,TGTGCCAGTGGGGGGTTTGGACAGGGGCTTAATAACTATGGCTACACCTTC
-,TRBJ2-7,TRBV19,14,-,CASSDWGAVGEQYF,TGTGCCAGTAGCGACTGGGGCGCGGTGGGCGAGCAGTACTTC
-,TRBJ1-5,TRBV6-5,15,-,CASSWTADSNQPQHF,TGTGCCAGCAGCTGGACAGCTGATAGCAATCAGCCCCAGCATTTT
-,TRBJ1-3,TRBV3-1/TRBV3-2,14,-,CASSRGFSGNTIYF,TGTGCCAGCAGCCGAGGATTCTCTGGAAACACCATATATTTT
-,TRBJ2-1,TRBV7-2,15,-,CASSLERSSYNEQFF,TGTGCCAGCAGCTTAGAGCGGAGCTCCTACAATGAGCAGTTCTTC
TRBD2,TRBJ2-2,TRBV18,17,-,CASSALGTSIYTGELFF,TGTGCCAGCTCGGCACTTGGGACTAGCATTTACACCGGGGAGCTGTTTTTT
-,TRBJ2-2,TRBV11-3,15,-,CASSQGGVSTGELFF,TGTGCCAGCAGCCAAGGGGGAGTAAGCACCGGGGAGCTGTTTTTT
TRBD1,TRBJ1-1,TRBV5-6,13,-,CASKSTGGTEAFF,TGTGCCAGCAAATCGACAGGGGGCACTGAAGCTTTCTTT
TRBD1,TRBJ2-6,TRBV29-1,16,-,CSVVRDRGSGANVLTF,TGCAGCGTTGTCCGGGACAGGGGCTCTGGGGCCAACGTCCTGACTTTC
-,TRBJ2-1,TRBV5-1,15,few,CASSFSPSALDEQFF,TGCGCCAGCAGCTTTAGCCCCAGCGCCCTGGATGAGCAGTTCTTC
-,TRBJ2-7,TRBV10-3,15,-,CAISESKGAPYEQYF,TGTGCCATCAGTGAGTCGAAGGGAGCCCCCTACGAGCAGTACTTC
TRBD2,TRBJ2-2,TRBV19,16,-,CASSGLAGANTGELFF,TGTGCCAGTAGTGGGTTAGCGGGGGCGAACACCGGGGAGCTGTTTTTT
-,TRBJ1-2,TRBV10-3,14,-,CAISEQVGDYGYTF,TGTGCCATCAGTGAGCAGGTAGGCGACTATGGCTACACCTTC
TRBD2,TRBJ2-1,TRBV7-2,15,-,CASSPVVAGSGEQFF,TGTGCCAGCAGCCCGGTGGTAGCGGGATCCGGTGAGCAGTTCTTC
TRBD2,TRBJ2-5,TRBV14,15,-,CASSQPGGLRETQYF,TGTGCCAGCAGCCAACCGGGAGGCTTACGGGAGACCCAGTACTTC
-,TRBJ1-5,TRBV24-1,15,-,CATSDPGSPGQPQHF,TGTGCCACCAGTGACCCCGGTAGCCCTGGACAGCCCCAGCATTTT
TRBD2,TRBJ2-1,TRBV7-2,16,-,CASSLRGGSGEDEQFF,TGTGCCAGCAGCTTAAGGGGCGGGAGCGGAGAGGATGAGCAGTTCTTC
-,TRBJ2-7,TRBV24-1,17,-,CATGVDGRSSGTYEQYF,TGTGCCACCGGGGTGGACGGACGGAGTTCGGGAACCTACGAGCAGTACTTC